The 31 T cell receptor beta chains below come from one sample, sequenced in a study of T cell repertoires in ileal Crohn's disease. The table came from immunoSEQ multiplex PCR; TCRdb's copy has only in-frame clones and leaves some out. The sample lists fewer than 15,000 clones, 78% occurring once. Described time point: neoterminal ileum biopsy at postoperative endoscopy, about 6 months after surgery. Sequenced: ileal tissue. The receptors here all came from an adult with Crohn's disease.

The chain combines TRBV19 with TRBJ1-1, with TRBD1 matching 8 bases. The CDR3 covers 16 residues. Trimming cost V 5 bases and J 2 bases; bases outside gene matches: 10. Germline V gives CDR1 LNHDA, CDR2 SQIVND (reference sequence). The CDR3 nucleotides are TGTGCCAGTAGTCAACGGGGGACAGGACCCAACACTGAAGCTTTCTTT. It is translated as CASSQRGTGPNTEAFF.

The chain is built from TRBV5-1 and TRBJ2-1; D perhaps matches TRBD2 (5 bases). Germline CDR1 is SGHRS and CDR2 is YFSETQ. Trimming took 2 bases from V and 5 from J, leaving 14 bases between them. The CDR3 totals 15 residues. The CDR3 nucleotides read TGCGCCAGCAGCTTTGAACGGGGTCGCGACAATGAGCAGTTCTTC. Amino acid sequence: CASSFERGRDNEQFF.

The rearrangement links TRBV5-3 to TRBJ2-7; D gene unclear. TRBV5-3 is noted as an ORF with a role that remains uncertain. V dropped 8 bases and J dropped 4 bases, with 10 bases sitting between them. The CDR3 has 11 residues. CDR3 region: CASMRMYEQYF. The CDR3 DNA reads TGTGCCAGCATGAGGATGTACGAGCAGTACTTC.

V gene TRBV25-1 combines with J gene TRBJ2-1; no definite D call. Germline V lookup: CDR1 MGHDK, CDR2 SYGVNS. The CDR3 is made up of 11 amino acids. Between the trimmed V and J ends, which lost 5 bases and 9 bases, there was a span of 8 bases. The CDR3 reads CASSRTTEQFF. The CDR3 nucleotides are TGTGCCAGCAGTAGAACTACTGAGCAGTTCTTC.

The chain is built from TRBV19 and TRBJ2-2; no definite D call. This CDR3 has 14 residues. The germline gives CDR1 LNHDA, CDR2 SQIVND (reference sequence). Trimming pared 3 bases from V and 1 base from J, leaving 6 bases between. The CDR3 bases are TGTGCCAGTAGTATCAACTTGAACACCGGGGAGCTGTTTTTT. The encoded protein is CASSINLNTGELFF.

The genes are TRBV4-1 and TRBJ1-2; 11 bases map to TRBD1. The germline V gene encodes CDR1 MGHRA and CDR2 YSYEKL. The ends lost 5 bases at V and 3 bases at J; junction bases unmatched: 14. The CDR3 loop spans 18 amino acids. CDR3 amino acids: CASSRTPGQGETHYGYTF. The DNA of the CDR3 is TGCGCCAGCAGCAGAACTCCGGGACAGGGGGAGACTCACTATGGCTACACCTTC.

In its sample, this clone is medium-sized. The CDR3 is CASSPGYEQYF. The DNA of the CDR3 is TGTGCCAGCTCACCCGGCTACGAGCAGTACTTC. This chain links TRBV18 with TRBJ2-7; D not certain. CDR1 is KGHSH and CDR2 is LQKENI in the germline V gene. V was clipped by 3 bases and J by 3 bases, with 3 bases between them. The CDR3 is 11 amino acids.

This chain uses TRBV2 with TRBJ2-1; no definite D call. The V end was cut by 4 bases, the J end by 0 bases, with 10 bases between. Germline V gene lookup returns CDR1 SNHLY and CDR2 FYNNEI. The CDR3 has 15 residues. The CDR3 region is CASSGVGSSYNEQFF. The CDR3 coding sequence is TGTGCCAGCAGTGGTGTTGGTAGCTCCTACAATGAGCAGTTCTTC.

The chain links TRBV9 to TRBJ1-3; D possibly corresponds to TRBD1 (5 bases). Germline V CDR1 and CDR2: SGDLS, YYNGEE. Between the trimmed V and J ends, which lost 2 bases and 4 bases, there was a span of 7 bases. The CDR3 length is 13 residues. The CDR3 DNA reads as TGTGCCAGCAGCGTCGGGGGGGGAAACACCATATATTTT. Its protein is CASSVGGGNTIYF.

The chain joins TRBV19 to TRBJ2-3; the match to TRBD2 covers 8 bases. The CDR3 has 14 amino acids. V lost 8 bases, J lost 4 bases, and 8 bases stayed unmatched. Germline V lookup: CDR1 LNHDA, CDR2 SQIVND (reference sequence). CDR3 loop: CASWSGSGADTQYF. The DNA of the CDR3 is TGTGCCAGTTGGAGCGGGAGTGGAGCAGATACGCAGTATTTT.

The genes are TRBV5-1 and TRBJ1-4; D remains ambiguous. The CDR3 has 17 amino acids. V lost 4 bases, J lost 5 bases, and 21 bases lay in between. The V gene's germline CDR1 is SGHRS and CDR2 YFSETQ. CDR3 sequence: CASSIHFNRQINEKLFF. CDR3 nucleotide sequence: TGCGCCAGCAGCATCCACTTTAACAGACAAATAAATGAAAAACTGTTTTTT.

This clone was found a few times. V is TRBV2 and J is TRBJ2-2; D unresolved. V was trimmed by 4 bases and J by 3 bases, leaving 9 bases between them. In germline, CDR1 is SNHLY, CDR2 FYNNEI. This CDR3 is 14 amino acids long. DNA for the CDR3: TGTGCCAGCAGTGGTGTCAGGTACACCGGGGAGCTGTTTTTT. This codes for CASSGVRYTGELFF.

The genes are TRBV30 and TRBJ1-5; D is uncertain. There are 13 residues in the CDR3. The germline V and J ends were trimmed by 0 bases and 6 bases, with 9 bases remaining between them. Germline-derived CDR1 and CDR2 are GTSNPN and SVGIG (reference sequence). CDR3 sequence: CAWSVDFSQPQHF. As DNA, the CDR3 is TGTGCCTGGAGTGTGGATTTCAGTCAGCCCCAGCATTTT.

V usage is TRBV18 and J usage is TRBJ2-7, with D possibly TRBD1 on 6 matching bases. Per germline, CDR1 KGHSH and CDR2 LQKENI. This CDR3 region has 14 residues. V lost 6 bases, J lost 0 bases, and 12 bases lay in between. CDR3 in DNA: TGTGCCAGCTCCCCTCTGGACAGCTCCTACGAGCAGTACTTC. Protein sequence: CASSPLDSSYEQYF.

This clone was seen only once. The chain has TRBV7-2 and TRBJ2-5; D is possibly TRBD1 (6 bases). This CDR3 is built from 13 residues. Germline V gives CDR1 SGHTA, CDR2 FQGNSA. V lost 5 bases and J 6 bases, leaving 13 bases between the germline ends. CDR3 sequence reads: CASSQGLAKTQYF. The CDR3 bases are TGTGCCAGCAGCCAGGGGCTAGCAAAGACCCAGTACTTC.

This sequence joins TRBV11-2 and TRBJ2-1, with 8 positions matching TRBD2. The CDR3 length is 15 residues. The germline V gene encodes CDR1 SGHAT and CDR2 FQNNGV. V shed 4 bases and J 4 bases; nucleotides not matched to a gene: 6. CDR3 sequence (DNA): TGTGCCAGCAGCTCAAAGCGGGGGCAGTACAATGAGCAGTTCTTC. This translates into CASSSKRGQYNEQFF.

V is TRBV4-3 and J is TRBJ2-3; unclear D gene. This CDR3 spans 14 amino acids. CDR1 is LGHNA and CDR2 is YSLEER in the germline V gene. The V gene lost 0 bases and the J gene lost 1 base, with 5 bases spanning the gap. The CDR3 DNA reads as TGCGCCAGCAGCCAAGAGGTGGGCACAGATACGCAGTATTTT. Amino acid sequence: CASSQEVGTDTQYF.

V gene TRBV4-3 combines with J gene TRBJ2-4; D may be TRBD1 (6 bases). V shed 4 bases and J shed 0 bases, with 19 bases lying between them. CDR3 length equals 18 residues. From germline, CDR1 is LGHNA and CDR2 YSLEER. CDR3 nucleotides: TGCGCCAGCAGCCCCGCAACCAGGGGTGGGGTAGCCAAAAACATTCAGTACTTC. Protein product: CASSPATRGGVAKNIQYF.

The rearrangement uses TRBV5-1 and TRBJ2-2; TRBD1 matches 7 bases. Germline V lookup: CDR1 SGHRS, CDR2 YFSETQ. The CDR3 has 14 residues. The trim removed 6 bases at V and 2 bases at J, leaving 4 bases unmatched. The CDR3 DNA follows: TGCGCCAGCACCGGACAGGAAAACACCGGGGAGCTGTTTTTT. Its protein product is CASTGQENTGELFF.

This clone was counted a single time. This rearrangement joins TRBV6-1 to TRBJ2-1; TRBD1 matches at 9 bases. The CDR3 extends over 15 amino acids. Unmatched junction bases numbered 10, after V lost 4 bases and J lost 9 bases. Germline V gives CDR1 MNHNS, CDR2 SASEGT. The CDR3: CASSGDAGQGREQFF. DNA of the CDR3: TGTGCCAGCAGTGGAGACGCGGGACAGGGACGTGAGCAGTTCTTC.

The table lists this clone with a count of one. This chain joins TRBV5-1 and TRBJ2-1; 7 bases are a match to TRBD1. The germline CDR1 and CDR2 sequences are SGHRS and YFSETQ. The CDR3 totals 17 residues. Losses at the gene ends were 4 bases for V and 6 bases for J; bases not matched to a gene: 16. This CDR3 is CASSAHIYRGQGNEQFF. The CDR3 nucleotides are TGCGCCAGCAGCGCTCACATCTACAGGGGTCAGGGCAATGAGCAGTTCTTC.

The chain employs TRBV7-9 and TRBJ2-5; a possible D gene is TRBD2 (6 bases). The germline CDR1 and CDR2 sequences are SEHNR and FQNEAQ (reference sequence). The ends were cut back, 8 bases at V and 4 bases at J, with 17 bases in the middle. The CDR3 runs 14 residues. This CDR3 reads CASGLGGLGETQYF. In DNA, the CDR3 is TGTGCCAGCGGTTTGGGGGGATTAGGAGAGACCCAGTACTTC.

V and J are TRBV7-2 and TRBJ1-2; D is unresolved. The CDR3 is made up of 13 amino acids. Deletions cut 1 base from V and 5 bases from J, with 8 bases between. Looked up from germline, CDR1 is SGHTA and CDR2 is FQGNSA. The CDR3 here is CASSLDRAYGYTF. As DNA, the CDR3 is TGTGCCAGCAGCTTAGACAGAGCATATGGCTACACCTTC.

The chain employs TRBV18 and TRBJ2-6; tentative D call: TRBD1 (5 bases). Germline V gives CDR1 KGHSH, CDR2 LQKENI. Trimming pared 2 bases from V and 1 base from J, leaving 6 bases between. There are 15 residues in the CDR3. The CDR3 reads CASSPRGSGANVLTF. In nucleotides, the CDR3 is TGTGCCAGCTCACCAAGGGGTTCTGGGGCCAACGTCCTGACTTTC.

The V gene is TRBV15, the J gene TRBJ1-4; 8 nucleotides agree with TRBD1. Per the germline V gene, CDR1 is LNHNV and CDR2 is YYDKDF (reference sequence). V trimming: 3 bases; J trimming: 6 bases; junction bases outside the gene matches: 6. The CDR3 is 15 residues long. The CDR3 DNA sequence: TGTGCCACCAGCAGGCAACGACAGGGGTATGAAAAACTGTTTTTT. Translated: CATSRQRQGYEKLFF.

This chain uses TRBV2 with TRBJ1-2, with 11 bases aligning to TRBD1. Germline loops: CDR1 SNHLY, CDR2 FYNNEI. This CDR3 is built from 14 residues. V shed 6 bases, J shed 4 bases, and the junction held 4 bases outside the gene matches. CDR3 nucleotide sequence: TGTGCCAGCAGAGGGACAGGGGGGCTCTATGGCTACACCTTC. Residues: CASRGTGGLYGYTF.

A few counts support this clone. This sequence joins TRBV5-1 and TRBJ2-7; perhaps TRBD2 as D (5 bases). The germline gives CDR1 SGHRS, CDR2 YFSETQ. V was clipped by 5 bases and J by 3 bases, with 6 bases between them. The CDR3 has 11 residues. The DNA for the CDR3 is TGCGCCAGCAGTGAGGGCTACGAGCAGTACTTC. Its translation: CASSEGYEQYF.

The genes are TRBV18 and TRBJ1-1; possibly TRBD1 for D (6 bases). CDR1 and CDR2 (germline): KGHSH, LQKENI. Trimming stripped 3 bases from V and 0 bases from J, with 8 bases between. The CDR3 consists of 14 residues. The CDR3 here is CASSPRDMNTEAFF. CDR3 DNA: TGTGCCAGCTCACCTAGGGACATGAACACTGAAGCTTTCTTT.

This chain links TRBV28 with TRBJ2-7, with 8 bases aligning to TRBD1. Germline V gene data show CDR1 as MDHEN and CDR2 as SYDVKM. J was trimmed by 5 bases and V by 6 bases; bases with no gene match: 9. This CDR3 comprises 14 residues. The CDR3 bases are TGTGCCAGCAGGCCCCGGGACAGGTCCCACGAGCAGTACTTC. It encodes CASRPRDRSHEQYF.

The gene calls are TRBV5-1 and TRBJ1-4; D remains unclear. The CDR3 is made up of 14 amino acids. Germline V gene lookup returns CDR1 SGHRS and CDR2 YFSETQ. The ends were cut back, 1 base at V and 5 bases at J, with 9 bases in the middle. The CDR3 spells CASSLRAGNEKLFF. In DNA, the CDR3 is TGCGCCAGCAGCTTGAGGGCGGGGAATGAAAAACTGTTTTTT.

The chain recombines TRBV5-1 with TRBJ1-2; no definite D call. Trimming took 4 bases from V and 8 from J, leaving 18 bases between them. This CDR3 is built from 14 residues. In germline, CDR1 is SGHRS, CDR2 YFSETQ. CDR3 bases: TGCGCCAGCAGCCTGGGATCTATGGATTCCGGCTACACCTTC. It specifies CASSLGSMDSGYTF.